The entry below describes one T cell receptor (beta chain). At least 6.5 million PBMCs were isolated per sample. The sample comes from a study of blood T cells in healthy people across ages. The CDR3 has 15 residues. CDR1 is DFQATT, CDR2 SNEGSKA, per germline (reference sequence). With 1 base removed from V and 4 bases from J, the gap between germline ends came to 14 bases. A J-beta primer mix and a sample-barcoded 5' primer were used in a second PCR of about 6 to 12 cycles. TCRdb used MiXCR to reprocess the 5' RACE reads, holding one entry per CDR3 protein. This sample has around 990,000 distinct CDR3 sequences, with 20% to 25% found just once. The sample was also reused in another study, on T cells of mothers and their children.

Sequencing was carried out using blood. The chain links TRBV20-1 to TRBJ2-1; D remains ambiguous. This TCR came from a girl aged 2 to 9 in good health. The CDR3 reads CSARAHLVSYNEQFF. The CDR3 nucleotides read TGCAGTGCTAGAGCCCATTTGGTCTCGTACAATGAGCAGTTCTTC.